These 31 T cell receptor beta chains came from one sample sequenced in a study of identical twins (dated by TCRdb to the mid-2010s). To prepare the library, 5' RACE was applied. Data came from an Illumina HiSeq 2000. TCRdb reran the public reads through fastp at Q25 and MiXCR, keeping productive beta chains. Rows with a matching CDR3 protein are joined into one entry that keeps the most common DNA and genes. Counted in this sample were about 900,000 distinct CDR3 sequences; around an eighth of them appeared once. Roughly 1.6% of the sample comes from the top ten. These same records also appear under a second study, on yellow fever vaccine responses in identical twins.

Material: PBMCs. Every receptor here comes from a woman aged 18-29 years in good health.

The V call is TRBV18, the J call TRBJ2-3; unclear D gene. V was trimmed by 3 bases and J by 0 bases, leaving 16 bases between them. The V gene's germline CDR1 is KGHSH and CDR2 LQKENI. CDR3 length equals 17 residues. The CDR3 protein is CASSPLAAQLSTDTQYF. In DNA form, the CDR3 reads TGTGCCAGCTCACCTTTGGCAGCTCAACTTAGCACAGATACGCAGTATTTT.

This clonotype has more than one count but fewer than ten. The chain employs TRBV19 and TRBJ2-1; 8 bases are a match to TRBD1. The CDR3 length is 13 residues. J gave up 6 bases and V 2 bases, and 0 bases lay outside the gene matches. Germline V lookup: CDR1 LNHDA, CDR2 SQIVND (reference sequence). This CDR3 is CASSITGGNEQFF. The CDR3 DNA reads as TGTGCCAGTAGTATAACAGGGGGCAATGAGCAGTTCTTC.

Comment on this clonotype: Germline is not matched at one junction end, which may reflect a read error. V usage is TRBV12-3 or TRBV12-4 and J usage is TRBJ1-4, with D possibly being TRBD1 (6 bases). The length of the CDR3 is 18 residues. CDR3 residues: CTSSLALGGSQTNEKLFF. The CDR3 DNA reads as TGTACCAGCAGTTTAGCGCTAGGGGGGAGTCAAACTAATGAAAAACTGTTTTTT.

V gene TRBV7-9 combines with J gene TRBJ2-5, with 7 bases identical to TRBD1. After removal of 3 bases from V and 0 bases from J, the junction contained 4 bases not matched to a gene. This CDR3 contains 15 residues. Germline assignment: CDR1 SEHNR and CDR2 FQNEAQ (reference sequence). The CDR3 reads CASSFRTGNQETQYF. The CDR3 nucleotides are TGTGCCAGCAGCTTCCGGACAGGAAACCAAGAGACCCAGTACTTC.

In DNA form, the CDR3 reads TGCAGTGCTACTGAGACAGGGCTTGGCGCTGAAGCTTTCTTT. Translated, it gives CSATETGLGAEAFF. The gene calls are TRBV20-1 and TRBJ1-1; 7 bases match TRBD1. After removal of 4 bases from V and 6 bases from J, the junction contained 11 bases not matched to a gene. This CDR3 comprises 14 residues. Germline V gives CDR1 DFQATT, CDR2 SNEGSKA (reference sequence).

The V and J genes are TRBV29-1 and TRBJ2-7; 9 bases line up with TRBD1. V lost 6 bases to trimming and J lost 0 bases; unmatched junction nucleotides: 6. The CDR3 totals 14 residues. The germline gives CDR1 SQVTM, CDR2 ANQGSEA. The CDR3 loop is CSVPGTGSSYEQYF. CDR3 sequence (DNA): TGCAGCGTACCCGGGACAGGGAGCTCCTACGAGCAGTACTTC.

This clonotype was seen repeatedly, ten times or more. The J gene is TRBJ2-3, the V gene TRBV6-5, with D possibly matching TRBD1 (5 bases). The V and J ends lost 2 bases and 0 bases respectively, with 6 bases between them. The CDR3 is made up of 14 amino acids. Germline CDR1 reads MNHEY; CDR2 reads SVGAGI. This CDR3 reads CASSYGASTDTQYF. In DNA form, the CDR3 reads TGTGCCAGCAGTTACGGGGCTAGCACAGATACGCAGTATTTT.

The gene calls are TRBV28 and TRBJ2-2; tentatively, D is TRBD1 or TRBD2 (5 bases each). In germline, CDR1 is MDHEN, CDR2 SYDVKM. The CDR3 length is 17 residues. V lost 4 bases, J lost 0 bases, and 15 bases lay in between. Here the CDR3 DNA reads TGTGCCAGCAGTTATGTTCAGGGACGACCGAACACCGGGGAGCTGTTTTTT. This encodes CASSYVQGRPNTGELFF.

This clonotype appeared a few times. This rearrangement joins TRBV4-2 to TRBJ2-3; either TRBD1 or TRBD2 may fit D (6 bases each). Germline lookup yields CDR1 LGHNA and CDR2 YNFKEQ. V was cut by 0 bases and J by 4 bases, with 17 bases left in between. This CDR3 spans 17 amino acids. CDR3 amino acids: CASSQEEGGLVADTQYF. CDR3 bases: TGTGCCAGCAGCCAAGAAGAGGGGGGCCTAGTTGCAGATACGCAGTATTTT.

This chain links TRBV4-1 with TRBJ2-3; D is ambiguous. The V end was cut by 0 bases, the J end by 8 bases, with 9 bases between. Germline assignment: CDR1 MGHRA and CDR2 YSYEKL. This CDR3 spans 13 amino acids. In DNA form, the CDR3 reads TGCGCCAGCAGCCAAGACGCGTGGGGTACGCAGTATTTT. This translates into CASSQDAWGTQYF.

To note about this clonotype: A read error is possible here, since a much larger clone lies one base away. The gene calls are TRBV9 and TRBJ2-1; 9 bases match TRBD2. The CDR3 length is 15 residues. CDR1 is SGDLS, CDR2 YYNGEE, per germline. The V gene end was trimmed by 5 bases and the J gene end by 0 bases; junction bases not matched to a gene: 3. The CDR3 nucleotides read TGTGCCAGCAGGGAAGCGGGGGGCTCCTACAATGAGCAGTTCTTC. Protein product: CASREAGGSYNEQFF.

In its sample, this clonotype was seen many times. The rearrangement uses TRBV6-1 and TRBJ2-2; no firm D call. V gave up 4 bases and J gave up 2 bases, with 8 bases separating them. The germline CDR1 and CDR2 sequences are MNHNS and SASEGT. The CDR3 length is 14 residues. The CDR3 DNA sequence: TGTGCCAGCAGTGCAACAGCTAACACCGGGGAGCTGTTTTTT. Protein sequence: CASSATANTGELFF.

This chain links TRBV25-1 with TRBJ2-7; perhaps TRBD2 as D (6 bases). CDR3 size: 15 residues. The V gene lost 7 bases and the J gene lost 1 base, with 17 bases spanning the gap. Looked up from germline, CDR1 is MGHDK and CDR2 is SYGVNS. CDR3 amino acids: CASNSGSERSYEQYF. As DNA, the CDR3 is TGTGCCAGCAATAGCGGTAGTGAAAGGTCCTACGAGCAGTACTTC.

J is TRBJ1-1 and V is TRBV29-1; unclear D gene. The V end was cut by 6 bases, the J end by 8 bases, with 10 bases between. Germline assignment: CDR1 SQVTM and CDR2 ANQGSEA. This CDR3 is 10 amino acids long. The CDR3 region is CSVTHEEAFF. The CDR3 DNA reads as TGCAGCGTAACCCACGAAGAAGCTTTCTTT.

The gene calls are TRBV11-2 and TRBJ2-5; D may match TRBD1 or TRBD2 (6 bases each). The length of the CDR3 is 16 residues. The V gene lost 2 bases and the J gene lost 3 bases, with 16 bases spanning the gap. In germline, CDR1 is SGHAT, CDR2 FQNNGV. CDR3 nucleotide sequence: TGTGCCAGCAGCTTATTCGGACGGGGGCCTGAAGAGACCCAGTACTTC. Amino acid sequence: CASSLFGRGPEETQYF.

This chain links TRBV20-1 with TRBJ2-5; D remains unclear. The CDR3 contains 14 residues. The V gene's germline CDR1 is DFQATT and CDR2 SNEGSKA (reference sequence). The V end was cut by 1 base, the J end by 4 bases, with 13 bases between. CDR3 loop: CSARAIPTPETQYF. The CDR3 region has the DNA TGCAGTGCTAGAGCGATACCCACTCCAGAGACCCAGTACTTC.

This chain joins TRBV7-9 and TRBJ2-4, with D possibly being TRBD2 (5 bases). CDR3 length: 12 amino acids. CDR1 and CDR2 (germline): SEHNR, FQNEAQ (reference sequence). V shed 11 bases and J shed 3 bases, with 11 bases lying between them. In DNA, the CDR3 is TGTGCCGGCTCTCGGGGCAAAAACATTCAGTACTTC. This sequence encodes CAGSRGKNIQYF.

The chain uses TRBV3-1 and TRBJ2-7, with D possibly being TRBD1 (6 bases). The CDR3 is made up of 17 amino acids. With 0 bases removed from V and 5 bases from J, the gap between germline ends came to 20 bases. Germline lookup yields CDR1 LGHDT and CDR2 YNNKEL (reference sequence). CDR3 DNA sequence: TGTGCCAGCAGCCAAGAGATTATGGCAGGGGTTATCGACGAGCAGTACTTC. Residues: CASSQEIMAGVIDEQYF.

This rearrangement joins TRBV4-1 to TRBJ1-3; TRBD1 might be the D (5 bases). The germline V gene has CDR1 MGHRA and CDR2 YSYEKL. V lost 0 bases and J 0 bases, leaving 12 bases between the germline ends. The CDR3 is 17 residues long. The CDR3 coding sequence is TGCGCCAGCAGCCAAGATGGGGGACGGTTCTCTGGAAACACCATATATTTT. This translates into CASSQDGGRFSGNTIYF.

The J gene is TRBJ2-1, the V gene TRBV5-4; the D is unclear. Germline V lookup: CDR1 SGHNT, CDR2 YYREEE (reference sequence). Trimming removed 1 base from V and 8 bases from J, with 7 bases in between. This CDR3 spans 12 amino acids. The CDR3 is CASSLFGYEQFF. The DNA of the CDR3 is TGTGCCAGCAGCTTGTTCGGTTATGAGCAGTTCTTC.

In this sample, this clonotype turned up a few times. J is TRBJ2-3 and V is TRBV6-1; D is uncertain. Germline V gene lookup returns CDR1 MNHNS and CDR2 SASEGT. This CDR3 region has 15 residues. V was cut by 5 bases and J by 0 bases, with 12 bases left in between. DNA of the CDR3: TGTGCCAGCAGTCCAACAGTTACCAGCACAGATACGCAGTATTTT. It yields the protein CASSPTVTSTDTQYF.

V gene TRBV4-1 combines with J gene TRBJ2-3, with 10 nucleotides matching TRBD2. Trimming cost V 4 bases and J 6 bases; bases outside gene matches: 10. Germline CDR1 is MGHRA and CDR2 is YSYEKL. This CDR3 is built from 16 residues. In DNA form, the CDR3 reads TGCGCCAGCAGCCGGACTAGCGGACCCTCGTCGGATACGCAGTATTTT. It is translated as CASSRTSGPSSDTQYF.

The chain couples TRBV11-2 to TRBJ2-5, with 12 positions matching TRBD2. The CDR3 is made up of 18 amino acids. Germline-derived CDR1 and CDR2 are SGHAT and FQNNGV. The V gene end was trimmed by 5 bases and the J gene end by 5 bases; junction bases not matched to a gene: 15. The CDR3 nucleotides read TGTGCCAGCAGCCCGACGGTGACACTAGCGGGGGGAGGGGAGACCCAGTACTTC. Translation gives CASSPTVTLAGGGETQYF.

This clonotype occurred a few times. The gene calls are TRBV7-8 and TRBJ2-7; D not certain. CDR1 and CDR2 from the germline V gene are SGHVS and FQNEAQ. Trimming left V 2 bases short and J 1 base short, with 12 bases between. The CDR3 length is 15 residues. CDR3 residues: CASSLSPEWSYEQYF. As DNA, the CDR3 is TGTGCCAGCAGCTTAAGCCCAGAGTGGTCCTACGAGCAGTACTTC. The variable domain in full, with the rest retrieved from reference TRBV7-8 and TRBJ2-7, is GAGVSQSPRYKVAKRGQDVALRCDPISGHVSLFWYQQALGQGPEFLTYFQNEAQLDKSGLPSDRFFAERPEGSVSTLKIQRTQQEDSAVYLCASSLSPEWSYEQYFGPGTRLTVT.

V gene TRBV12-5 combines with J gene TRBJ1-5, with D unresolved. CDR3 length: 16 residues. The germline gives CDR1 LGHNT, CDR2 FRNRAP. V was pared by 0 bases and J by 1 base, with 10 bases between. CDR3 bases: TGTGCTAGTGGTTTGGTACTAGGCCAGAGCAATCAGCCCCAGCATTTT. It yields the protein CASGLVLGQSNQPQHF.

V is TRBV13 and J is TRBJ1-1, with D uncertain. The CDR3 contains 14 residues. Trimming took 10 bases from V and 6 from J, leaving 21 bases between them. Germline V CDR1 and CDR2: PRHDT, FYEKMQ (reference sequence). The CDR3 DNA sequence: TGTGCCATGGGCCCCGGGCTCCTCTGCTCTGAAGCTTTCTTT. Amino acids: CAMGPGLLCSEAFF.

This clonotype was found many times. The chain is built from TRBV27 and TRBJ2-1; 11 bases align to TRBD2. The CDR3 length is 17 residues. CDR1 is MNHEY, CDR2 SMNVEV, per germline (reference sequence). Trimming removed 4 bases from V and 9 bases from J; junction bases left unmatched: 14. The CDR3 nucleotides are TGTGCCAGCAGTTATAGACGACTAGCGGGATTTTCTGGTGAGCAGTTCTTC. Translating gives CASSYRRLAGFSGEQFF.

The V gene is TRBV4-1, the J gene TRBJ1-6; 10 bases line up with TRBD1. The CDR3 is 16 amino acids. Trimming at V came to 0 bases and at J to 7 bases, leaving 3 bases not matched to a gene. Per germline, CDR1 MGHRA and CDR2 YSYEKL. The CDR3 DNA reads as TGCGCCAGCAGCCAAGAGGGGGGACAGGGGAATTCACCCCTCCACTTT. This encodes CASSQEGGQGNSPLHF.

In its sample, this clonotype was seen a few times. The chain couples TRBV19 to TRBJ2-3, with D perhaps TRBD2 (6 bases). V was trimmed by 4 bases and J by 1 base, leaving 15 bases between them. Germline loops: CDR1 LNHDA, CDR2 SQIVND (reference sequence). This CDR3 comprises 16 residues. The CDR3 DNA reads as TGTGCCAGTAGTAAACGGGAGCGGTGGGGCACAGATACGCAGTATTTT. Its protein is CASSKRERWGTDTQYF.

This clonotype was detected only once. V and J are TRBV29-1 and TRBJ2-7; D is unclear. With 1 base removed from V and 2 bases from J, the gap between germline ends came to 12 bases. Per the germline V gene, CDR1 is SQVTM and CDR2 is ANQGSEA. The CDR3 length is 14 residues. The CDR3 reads CSVEGTDLPYEQYF. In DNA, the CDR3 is TGCAGCGTTGAAGGGACGGACCTACCCTACGAGCAGTACTTC.

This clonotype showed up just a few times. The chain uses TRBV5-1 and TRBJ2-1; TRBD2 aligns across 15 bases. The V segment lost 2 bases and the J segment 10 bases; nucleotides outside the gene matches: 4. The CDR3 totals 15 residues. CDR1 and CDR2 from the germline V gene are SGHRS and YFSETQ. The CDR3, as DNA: TGCGCCAGCAGCTTTCCGGGACTAGCGGGAGGCGAGCAGTTCTTC. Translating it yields CASSFPGLAGGEQFF.